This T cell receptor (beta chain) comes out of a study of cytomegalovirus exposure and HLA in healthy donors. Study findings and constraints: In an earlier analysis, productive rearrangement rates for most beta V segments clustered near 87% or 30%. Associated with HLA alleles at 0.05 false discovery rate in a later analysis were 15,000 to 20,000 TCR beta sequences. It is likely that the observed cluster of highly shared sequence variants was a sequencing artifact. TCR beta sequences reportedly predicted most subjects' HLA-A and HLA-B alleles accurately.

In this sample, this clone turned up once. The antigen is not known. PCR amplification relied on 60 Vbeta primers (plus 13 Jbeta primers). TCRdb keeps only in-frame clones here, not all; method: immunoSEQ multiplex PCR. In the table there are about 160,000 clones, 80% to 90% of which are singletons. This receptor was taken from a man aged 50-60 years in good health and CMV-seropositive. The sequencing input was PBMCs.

This CDR3 is CASSVGQGSPYNEQFF. Here the CDR3 DNA reads TGCGCCAGCAGCGTGGGACAGGGGAGTCCCTACAATGAGCAGTTCTTC. The chain couples TRBV5-1 to TRBJ2-1; 10 bases match TRBD1. CDR1 is SGHRS and CDR2 is YFSETQ in the germline V gene. Losses at the gene ends were 4 bases for V and 2 bases for J; bases not matched to a gene: 6. This CDR3 comprises 16 residues.